The T cell receptor beta chain described here comes from a study of CD8 T cells in ankylosing spondylitis. Study conclusions and caveats: Disease-linked clones were reportedly significantly enriched in matched ankylosing spondylitis synovial fluid. Disease-linked clones were found to be CD8+ and relatively rare in peripheral blood. Several highly homologous variants made up a TCR beta motif, and this motif appeared characteristic of ankylosing spondylitis blood.

TCRdb re-called the 5' RACE reads through MiXCR, storing one row per CDR3 protein. The table includes 200,000 to 250,000 distinct CDR3 sequences, more than 25% detected once. Germline assignment: CDR1 DFQATT and CDR2 SNEGSKA (reference sequence). J gave up 6 bases and V 3 bases, and 7 bases lay outside the gene matches. This CDR3 comprises 15 residues. This clonotype was recorded a few times. Its antigen is unidentified. The source material was blood, either unsorted or a sorted T cell fraction (not recorded which). This chain joins TRBV20-1 and TRBJ2-3; TRBD2 matches 12 bases. The sequence derives from a male donor with ankylosing spondylitis or in good health (not recorded which). This CDR3 reads CSASPSSGGGDTQYF. The CDR3 bases are TGCAGTGCTAGTCCCTCTAGCGGGGGGGGTGATACGCAGTATTTT.